Sequencing of this TCR beta chain was carried out in a study of CD8 T cells in ankylosing spondylitis. TCRdb itself ran the 5' RACE reads through MiXCR, one entry per CDR3 protein. There are about 140,000 distinct CDR3 sequences in the sample; under 35% occur only once, and 6% lies in the top ten. This CDR3 contains 13 residues. V was pared by 3 bases and J by 1 base, with 6 bases between. From germline, CDR1 is LGHDT and CDR2 YNNKEL (reference sequence). This clonotype was seen a few times. The chain recombines TRBV3-1 with TRBJ1-1; tentative D call: TRBD1 (6 bases). The sequence derives from a male donor with ankylosing spondylitis. What was sequenced was synovial fluid, either unsorted or a sorted T cell fraction (not recorded which). The CDR3 protein is CASSQGANTEAFF. The CDR3 DNA reads as TGTGCCAGCAGCCAGGGGGCGAACACTGAAGCTTTCTTT. Full variable domain (missing parts from reference TRBV3-1 and TRBJ1-1): DTAVSQTPKYLVTQMGNDKSIKCEQNLGHDTMYWYKQDSKKFLKIMFSYNNKELIINETVPNRFSPKSPDKAHLNLHINSLELGDSAVYFCASSQGANTEAFFGQGTRLTVV.